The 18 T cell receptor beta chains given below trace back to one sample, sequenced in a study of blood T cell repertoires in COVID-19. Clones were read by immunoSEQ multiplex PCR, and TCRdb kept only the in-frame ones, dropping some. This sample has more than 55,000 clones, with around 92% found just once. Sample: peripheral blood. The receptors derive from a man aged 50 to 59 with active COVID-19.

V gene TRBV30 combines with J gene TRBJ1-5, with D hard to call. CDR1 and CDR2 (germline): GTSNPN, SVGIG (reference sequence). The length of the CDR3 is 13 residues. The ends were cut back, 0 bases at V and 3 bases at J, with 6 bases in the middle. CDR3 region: CAWSVQNNQPQHF. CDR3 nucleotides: TGTGCCTGGAGTGTACAAAACAATCAGCCCCAGCATTTT. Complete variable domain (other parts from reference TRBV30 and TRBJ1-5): SQTIHQWPATLVQPVGSPLSLECTVEGTSNPNLYWYRQAAGRGLQLLFYSVGIGQISSEVPQNLSASRPQDRQFILSSKKLLLSDSGFYLCAWSVQNNQPQHFGDGTRLSIL.

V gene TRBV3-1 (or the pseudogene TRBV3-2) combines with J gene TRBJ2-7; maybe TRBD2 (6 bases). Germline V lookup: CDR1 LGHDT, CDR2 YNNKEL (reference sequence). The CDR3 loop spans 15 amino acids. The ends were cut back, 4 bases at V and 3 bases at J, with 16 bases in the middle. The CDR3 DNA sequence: TGTGCCAGCAGCCTGCGGGACTCCCTGGTCTACGAGCAGTACTTC. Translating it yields CASSLRDSLVYEQYF.

The CDR3 DNA sequence: TGTGCCAGCAGGTCGGACAGGGCCAAAAACATTCAGTACTTC. Translated: CASRSDRAKNIQYF. The chain is built from TRBV5-4 and TRBJ2-4; 7 bases are shared with TRBD1. The CDR3 length is 14 residues. CDR1 and CDR2 from the germline V gene are SGHNT and YYREEE (reference sequence). The V gene end was trimmed by 5 bases and the J gene end by 1 base; junction bases not matched to a gene: 3.

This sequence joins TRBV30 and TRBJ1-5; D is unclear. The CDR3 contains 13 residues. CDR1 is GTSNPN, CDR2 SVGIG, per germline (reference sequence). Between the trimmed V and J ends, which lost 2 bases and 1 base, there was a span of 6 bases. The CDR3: CAWSPRSNQPQHF. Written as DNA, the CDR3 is TGTGCCTGGAGTCCCCGGAGCAATCAGCCCCAGCATTTT.

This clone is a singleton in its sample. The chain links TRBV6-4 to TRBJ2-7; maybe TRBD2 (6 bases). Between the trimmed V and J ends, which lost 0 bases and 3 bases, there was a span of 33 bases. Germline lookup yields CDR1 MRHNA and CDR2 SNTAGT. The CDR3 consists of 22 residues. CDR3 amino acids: CASSDSFGRHSQGRDLNYEQYF. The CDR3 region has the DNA TGTGCCAGCAGTGACTCCTTTGGGCGACATTCCCAGGGAAGGGACTTGAACTACGAGCAGTACTTC.

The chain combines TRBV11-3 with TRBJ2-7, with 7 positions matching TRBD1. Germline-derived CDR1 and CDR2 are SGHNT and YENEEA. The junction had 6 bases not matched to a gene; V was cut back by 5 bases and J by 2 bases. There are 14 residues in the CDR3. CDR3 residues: CASSPGRGTYEQYF. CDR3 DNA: TGTGCCAGCAGCCCAGGCAGGGGGACCTACGAGCAGTACTTC.

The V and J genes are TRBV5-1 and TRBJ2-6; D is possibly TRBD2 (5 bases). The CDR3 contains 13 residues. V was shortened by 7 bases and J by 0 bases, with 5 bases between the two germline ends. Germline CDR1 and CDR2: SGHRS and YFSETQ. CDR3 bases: TGCGCCAGCGGGAGCTCTGGGGCCAACGTCCTGACTTTC. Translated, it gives CASGSSGANVLTF.

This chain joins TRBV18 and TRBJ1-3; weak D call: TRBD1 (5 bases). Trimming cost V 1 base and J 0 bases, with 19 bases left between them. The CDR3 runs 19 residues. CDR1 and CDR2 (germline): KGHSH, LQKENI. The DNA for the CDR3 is TGTGCCAGCTCACCACTCACCGCTATAGACAGTCGCTCTGGAAACACCATATATTTT. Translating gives CASSPLTAIDSRSGNTIYF. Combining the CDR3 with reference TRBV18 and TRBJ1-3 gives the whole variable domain NAGVMQNPRHLVRRRGQEARLRCSPMKGHSHVYWYRQLPEEGLKFMVYLQKENIIDESGMPKERFSAEFPKEGPSILRIQQVVRGDSAAYFCASSPLTAIDSRSGNTIYFGEGSWLTVV.

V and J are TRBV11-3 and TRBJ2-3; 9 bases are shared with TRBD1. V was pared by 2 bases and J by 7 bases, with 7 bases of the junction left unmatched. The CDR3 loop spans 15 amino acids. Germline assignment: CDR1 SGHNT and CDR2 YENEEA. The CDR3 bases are TGTGCCAGCAGCTTATGGGGACAGGGCGAGAATACGCAGTATTTT. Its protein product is CASSLWGQGENTQYF.

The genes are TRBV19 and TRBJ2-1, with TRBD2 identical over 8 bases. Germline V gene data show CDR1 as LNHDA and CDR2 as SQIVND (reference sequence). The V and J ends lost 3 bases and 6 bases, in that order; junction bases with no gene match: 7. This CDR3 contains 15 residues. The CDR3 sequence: CASSMAGGAGNEQFF. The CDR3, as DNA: TGTGCCAGTAGTATGGCGGGAGGAGCAGGCAATGAGCAGTTCTTC.

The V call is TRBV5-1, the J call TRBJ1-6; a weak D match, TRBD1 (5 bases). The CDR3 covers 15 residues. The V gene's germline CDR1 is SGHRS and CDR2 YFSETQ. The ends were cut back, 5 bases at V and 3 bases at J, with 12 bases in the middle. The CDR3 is CASREGPLYNSPLHF. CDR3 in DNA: TGCGCCAGCAGGGAGGGACCACTCTATAATTCACCCCTCCACTTT.

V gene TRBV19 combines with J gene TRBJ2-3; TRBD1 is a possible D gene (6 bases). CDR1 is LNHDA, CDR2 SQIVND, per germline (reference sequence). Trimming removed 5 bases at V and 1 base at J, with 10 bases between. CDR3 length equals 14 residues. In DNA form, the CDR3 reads TGTGCCAGTAGTTTGGGACAACGCACAGATACGCAGTATTTT. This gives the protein CASSLGQRTDTQYF.

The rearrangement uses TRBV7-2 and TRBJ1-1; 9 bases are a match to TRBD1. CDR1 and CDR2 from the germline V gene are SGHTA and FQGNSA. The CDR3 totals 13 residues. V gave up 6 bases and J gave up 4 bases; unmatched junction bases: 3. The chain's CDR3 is CASRGGQGTEAFF. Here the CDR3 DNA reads TGTGCCAGCAGAGGGGGACAGGGCACTGAAGCTTTCTTT.

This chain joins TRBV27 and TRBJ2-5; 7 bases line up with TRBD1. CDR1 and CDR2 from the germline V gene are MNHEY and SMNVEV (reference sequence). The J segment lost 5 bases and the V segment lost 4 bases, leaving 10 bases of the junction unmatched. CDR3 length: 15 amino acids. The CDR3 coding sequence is TGTGCCAGCAGTTCCCGGGACAGTGTCCTGGAGACCCAGTACTTC. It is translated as CASSSRDSVLETQYF.

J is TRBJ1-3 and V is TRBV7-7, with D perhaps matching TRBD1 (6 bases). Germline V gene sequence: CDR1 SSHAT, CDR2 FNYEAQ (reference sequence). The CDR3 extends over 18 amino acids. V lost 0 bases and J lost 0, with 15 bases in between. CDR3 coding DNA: TGTGCCAGCAGCTTAGCGCTTACAGGGCCTGACTCTGGAAACACCATATATTTT. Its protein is CASSLALTGPDSGNTIYF. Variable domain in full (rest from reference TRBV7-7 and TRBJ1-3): GAGVSQSPRYKVTKRGQDVTLRCDPISSHATLYWYQQALGQGPEFLTYFNYEAQPDKSGLPSDRFSAERPEGSISTLTIQRTEQRDSAMYRCASSLALTGPDSGNTIYFGEGSWLTVV.

The CDR3 reads CASSLGAGFDTEAFF. The CDR3, as DNA: TGTGCCAGCAGCTTAGGTGCAGGGTTTGACACTGAAGCTTTCTTT. V usage is TRBV7-9 and J usage is TRBJ1-1, with D tentatively TRBD1 (5 bases). Germline assignment: CDR1 SEHNR and CDR2 FQNEAQ (reference sequence). CDR3 length: 15 residues. The V end lost 1 base, the J end lost 3 bases, and 12 bases lay between the germline ends.

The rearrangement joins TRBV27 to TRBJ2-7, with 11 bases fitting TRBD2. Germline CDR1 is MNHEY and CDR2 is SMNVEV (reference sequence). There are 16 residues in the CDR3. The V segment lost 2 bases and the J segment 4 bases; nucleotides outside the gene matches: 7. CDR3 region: CASSLKGTSGFYEQYF. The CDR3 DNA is TGTGCCAGCAGTTTAAAAGGGACTAGCGGATTTTACGAGCAGTACTTC.

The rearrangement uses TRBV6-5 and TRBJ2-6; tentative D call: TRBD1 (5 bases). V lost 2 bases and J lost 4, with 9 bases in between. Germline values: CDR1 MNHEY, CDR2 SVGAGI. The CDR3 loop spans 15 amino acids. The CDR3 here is CASSYRGSGANVLTF. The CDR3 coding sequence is TGTGCCAGCAGTTACAGGGGATCGGGGGCCAACGTCCTGACTTTC.